One sample yielded the 23 T cell receptor beta chains listed below, sequenced in a study of response to subunit inactivated influenza vaccine. TCRdb used MiXCR to reprocess the RT-PCR reads, holding one entry per CDR3 protein. This table holds about 570,000 distinct CDR3 sequences, around 10% found once. The same specimen was also included in a second study, on T cells expressing NK-cell markers. As that report states: UMIs accompanied the 5'RACE template switching by which TCR beta cDNA was made.

Sequences were derived from PBMCs from blood, sampled on the day of vaccination. These receptor sequences come from a man aged 50 to 59 who received an inactivated influenza vaccine.

This clonotype was counted only a few times. V is TRBV20-1 and J is TRBJ2-1; 8 bases map to TRBD2. The CDR3 is 15 residues long. Trimming took 3 bases from V and 0 from J; bases not matched to a gene: 4. Germline CDR1 DFQATT, CDR2 SNEGSKA (reference sequence). The CDR3 sequence: CSASLAGSSYNEQFF. The CDR3 DNA reads TGCAGTGCTAGCCTAGCGGGCAGCTCCTACAATGAGCAGTTCTTC.

In its sample, this clonotype was seen many times. The CDR3 nucleotides are TGTGCCAGCTCACCGGGACAGGGGGGACGAGAGCAGTTCTTC. As protein: CASSPGQGGREQFF. The chain recombines TRBV18 with TRBJ2-1; TRBD1 matches at 11 bases. The CDR3 has 14 amino acids. J lost 10 bases, V lost 3 bases, and 5 bases had no gene match. CDR1 KGHSH and CDR2 LQKENI come from the germline V gene.

The sample holds a few counts of this clonotype. The chain joins TRBV4-3 to TRBJ2-2; 11 nucleotides match TRBD2. Germline trimming cut 0 bases from V and 3 bases from J; bases unmatched to any gene: 9. Germline-derived CDR1 and CDR2 are LGHNA and YSLEER. The CDR3 has 19 residues. CDR3 sequence (DNA): TGCGCCAGCAGCCAAGAGCCCCGTACTAGCGGGGGTTACACCGGGGAGCTGTTTTTT. Protein sequence: CASSQEPRTSGGYTGELFF.

J is TRBJ2-7 and V is TRBV3-1; D remains ambiguous. Germline lookup yields CDR1 LGHDT and CDR2 YNNKEL (reference sequence). CDR3 length: 19 amino acids. V was clipped by 0 bases and J by 3 bases, with 24 bases between them. The chain's CDR3 is CASSQDLAVWLNDHYEQYF. DNA of the CDR3: TGTGCCAGCAGCCAAGATCTCGCAGTTTGGTTGAACGATCACTACGAGCAGTACTTC.

V is TRBV2 and J is TRBJ2-1; D could derive from TRBD1 or TRBD2 (6 bases each). Looked up from germline, CDR1 is SNHLY and CDR2 is FYNNEI. V was shortened by 5 bases and J by 5 bases, with 19 bases between the two germline ends. CDR3 length equals 16 residues. Here the CDR3 DNA reads TGTGCCAGCAGTCCAGGAGGGACACTAGATAACAATGAGCAGTTCTTC. Encoded protein: CASSPGGTLDNNEQFF.

The J gene is TRBJ2-3, the V gene TRBV12-3 or TRBV12-4, with D possibly being TRBD1 (5 bases). Trimming took off 8 bases at V and 1 base at J, with 10 bases between the two ends. The CDR3 has 13 residues. CDR3 in amino acids: CASGSTGTDTQYF. The CDR3 DNA reads as TGTGCCAGCGGATCGACAGGCACAGATACGCAGTATTTT.

This sequence joins TRBV18 and TRBJ1-3, with 7 positions matching TRBD1. Per the germline V gene, CDR1 is KGHSH and CDR2 is LQKENI. The V gene end was trimmed by 5 bases and the J gene end by 0 bases; junction bases not matched to a gene: 4. This CDR3 is 15 amino acids long. CDR3 protein: CASSTQGISGNTIYF. CDR3 DNA sequence: TGTGCCAGCTCAACACAGGGGATCTCTGGAAACACCATATATTTT.

There are a few counts of this clonotype. The rearrangement joins TRBV6-1 to TRBJ2-1; 8 bases fit TRBD1. With 5 bases clipped from V and 5 bases from J, the junction kept 5 bases outside the gene matches. CDR1 and CDR2 (germline): MNHNS, SASEGT. This CDR3 contains 14 residues. DNA of the CDR3: TGTGCCAGCAGTCCCCTGACAGGGGACAATGAGCAGTTCTTC. Its translation: CASSPLTGDNEQFF.

The J gene is TRBJ2-7, the V gene TRBV3-1, with 8 bases aligning to TRBD1. Germline CDR1 is LGHDT and CDR2 is YNNKEL (reference sequence). The CDR3 totals 15 residues. The ends lost 1 base at V and 4 bases at J; junction bases unmatched: 6. CDR3 coding DNA: TGTGCCAGCAGCCAAGTGGACAGGGAAGGTTACGAGCAGTACTTC. Amino acid sequence: CASSQVDREGYEQYF.

This clonotype was recorded a few times. This rearrangement joins TRBV14 to TRBJ2-7; D is uncertain. The germline V gene encodes CDR1 SGHDN and CDR2 FVKESK. V lost 0 bases to trimming and J lost 8 bases, with 11 bases between them. The CDR3 spans 13 residues. The CDR3, as DNA: TGTGCCAGCAGCCAAGACCTCCATGGGAAGCAGTACTTC. Its protein product is CASSQDLHGKQYF.

The chain employs TRBV10-3 and TRBJ2-3, with D perhaps assigned TRBD1 or TRBD2 (5 bases each). Trimming shortened V by 6 bases and J by 0 bases, and 10 bases separated the two germline ends. This CDR3 region has 14 residues. The germline gives CDR1 ENHRY, CDR2 SYGVKD. The CDR3 loop reads CAIREGRSTDTQYF. CDR3 bases: TGTGCCATCAGAGAGGGACGGAGCACAGATACGCAGTATTTT.

In its sample, this clonotype was seen a few times. CDR3 bases: TGTGCCAGCAGTTTAGGGCCCCAGGGATATGGCTACACCTTC. Translating gives CASSLGPQGYGYTF. This rearrangement joins TRBV12-3 or TRBV12-4 to TRBJ1-2; the D gene is possibly TRBD1 (5 bases). The CDR3 sequence is 14 residues long. Trimming removed 1 base at V and 5 bases at J, with 11 bases between.

This clonotype was seen more than once but under ten times. CDR3 protein: CAISVSGRVTDTQYF. In DNA, the CDR3 is TGTGCCATCAGTGTTAGCGGGAGAGTGACAGATACGCAGTATTTT. This chain connects TRBV10-3 to TRBJ2-3, with 9 bases matching TRBD2. Unmatched junction bases numbered 5, after V lost 4 bases and J lost 3 bases. CDR3 length: 15 amino acids. Germline-derived CDR1 and CDR2 are ENHRY and SYGVKD.

The J gene is TRBJ2-7, the V gene TRBV10-3; TRBD2 matches 15 bases. The CDR3 contains 14 residues. CDR1 is ENHRY, CDR2 SYGVKD, per germline. Trimming took 10 bases from V and 2 from J; bases not matched to a gene: 3. In DNA, the CDR3 is TGTGCCACTGGACTAGCGGGAGGGACCTACGAGCAGTACTTC. This translates into CATGLAGGTYEQYF.

This clonotype was seen only a few times. The rearrangement joins TRBV5-1 to TRBJ2-2; TRBD1 is a possible D gene (6 bases). This CDR3 contains 15 residues. Trimming pared 4 bases from V and 1 base from J, leaving 11 bases between. CDR1 is SGHRS and CDR2 is YFSETQ in the germline V gene. The CDR3 DNA is TGCGCCAGCAGCAACCAGGGGCTGAACACCGGGGAGCTGTTTTTT. Encoded protein: CASSNQGLNTGELFF.

The CDR3 loop reads CASSPPSEREGSYEQYF. The CDR3 bases are TGTGCCAGCAGCCCTCCCTCTGAGCGGGAGGGCTCCTACGAGCAGTACTTC. The chain joins TRBV7-3 to TRBJ2-7; 10 nucleotides agree with TRBD2. The ends lost 5 bases at V and 0 bases at J; junction bases unmatched: 10. The CDR3 extends over 17 amino acids. Germline V lookup: CDR1 SGHTA, CDR2 FQGTGA.

The chain combines TRBV7-9 with TRBJ1-4, with D hard to call. The ends were cut back, 5 bases at V and 4 bases at J, with 11 bases in the middle. This CDR3 comprises 14 residues. Germline V gives CDR1 SEHNR, CDR2 FQNEAQ (reference sequence). This CDR3 reads CASSLRAVNEKLFF. For the CDR3, the DNA is TGTGCCAGCAGCCTCCGGGCAGTTAATGAAAAACTGTTTTTT.

The chain recombines TRBV11-3 with TRBJ2-1; D may be TRBD2 (5 bases). CDR1 is SGHNT, CDR2 YENEEA, per germline. Trimming stripped 2 bases from V and 8 bases from J, with 10 bases between. The CDR3 runs to 13 residues. In DNA form, the CDR3 reads TGTGCCAGCAGCTTAATGTCGCGGGATGAGCAGTTCTTC. This gives the protein CASSLMSRDEQFF.

The V gene is TRBV20-1, the J gene TRBJ2-5; 8 bases agree with TRBD1. CDR3 length equals 14 residues. Germline CDR1 DFQATT, CDR2 SNEGSKA (reference sequence). Trimming took 5 bases from V and 1 from J; bases not matched to a gene: 6. The CDR3 region has the DNA TGCAGTGCTCTCGACAGGGGCACCCAAGAGACCCAGTACTTC. Its protein product is CSALDRGTQETQYF.

This clonotype was picked up a small number of times. The CDR3 loop is CASSLATSGNTIYF. CDR3 sequence (DNA): TGTGCCAGCAGCTTAGCGACATCTGGAAACACCATATATTTT. The genes are TRBV13 and TRBJ1-3; D remains ambiguous. The ends were cut back, 1 base at V and 1 base at J, with 5 bases in the middle. The V gene's germline CDR1 is PRHDT and CDR2 FYEKMQ (reference sequence). The CDR3 is 14 amino acids. Using reference TRBV13 and TRBJ1-3 for the parts outside the CDR3, the full variable domain is AAGVIQSPRHLIKEKRETATLKCYPIPRHDTVYWYQQGPGQDPQFLISFYEKMQSDKGSIPDRFSAQQFSDYHSELNMSSLELGDSALYFCASSLATSGNTIYFGEGSWLTVV.

V is TRBV7-2 and J is TRBJ2-5; D gene ambiguous. V was cut by 0 bases and J by 5 bases, with 13 bases left in between. This CDR3 comprises 15 residues. The germline V gene encodes CDR1 SGHTA and CDR2 FQGNSA. The CDR3 is CASSLAVGGWETQYF. In DNA, the CDR3 is TGTGCCAGCAGCTTAGCGGTTGGCGGATGGGAGACCCAGTACTTC.

This chain links TRBV20-1 with TRBJ2-5, with D possibly being TRBD2 (6 bases). The CDR3 is made up of 12 amino acids. Trimming removed 3 bases from V and 4 bases from J, with 9 bases in between. Germline V lookup: CDR1 DFQATT, CDR2 SNEGSKA (reference sequence). The CDR3 bases are TGCAGTGCTAGCCTAGCGCGAGAGACCCAGTACTTC. Amino acid sequence: CSASLARETQYF.

The V and J genes are TRBV12-3 or TRBV12-4 and TRBJ1-1, with D uncertain. This CDR3 spans 13 amino acids. Trimming left V 6 bases short and J 3 bases short, with 11 bases between. CDR3 sequence reads: CASSPGWHTEAFF. The DNA for the CDR3 is TGTGCCAGCAGCCCTGGCTGGCACACTGAAGCTTTCTTT.